This T cell receptor beta chain was obtained from a study of shared clonotypes between healthy human individuals. Germline values: CDR1 SQVTM, CDR2 ANQGSEA. Unmatched junction bases numbered 10, after V lost 7 bases and J lost 6 bases. The CDR3 contains 13 residues. Sequenced by immunoSEQ multiplex PCR; TCRdb stores in-frame clones only, minus some. The sample carries fewer than 1.4 million clones, around three quarters recorded once. The sequencing sample was made of memory CD4+ T cells from PBMCs. Noted subset: CD45RA-negative fraction. The rearrangement joins TRBV29-1 to TRBJ2-3; 7 bases map to TRBD1. The receptor was isolated from a man between 18 and 29 years old in good health. Some clones in this sample may be carry-over from other donors' samples. The CDR3 sequence is CSADEGARDTQYF. CDR3 nucleotides: TGCAGCGCCGACGAGGGGGCTCGGGATACGCAGTATTTT.